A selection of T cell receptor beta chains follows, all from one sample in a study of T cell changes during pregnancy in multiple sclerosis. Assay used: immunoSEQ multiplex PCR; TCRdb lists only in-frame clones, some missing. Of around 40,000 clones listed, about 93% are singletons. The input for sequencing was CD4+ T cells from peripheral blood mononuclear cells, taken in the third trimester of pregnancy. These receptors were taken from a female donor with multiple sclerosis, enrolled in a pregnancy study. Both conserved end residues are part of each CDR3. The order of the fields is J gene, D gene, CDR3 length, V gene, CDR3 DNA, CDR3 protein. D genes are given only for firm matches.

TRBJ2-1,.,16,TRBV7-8,TGTGCCAGCAGCTTTCTCATAGCCCAGAGTGGCATTGAGCAGTTCTTC,CASSFLIAQSGIEQFF
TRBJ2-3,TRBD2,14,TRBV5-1,TGCGCCAGCTTCGGGGGGACTAGCACAGATACGCAGTATTTT,CASFGGTSTDTQYF
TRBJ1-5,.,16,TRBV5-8,TGTGCCAGCAGCCCCTGGGGGGGTGGGGGCAATCAGCCCCAGCATTTT,CASSPWGGGGNQPQHF
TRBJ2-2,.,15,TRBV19,TGTGCCAGTAGCCCACGAAGGGAGTACACCGGGGAGCTGTTTTTT,CASSPRREYTGELFF
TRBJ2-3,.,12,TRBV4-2,TGTGCCAGCTCCACTAGCACAGATACGCAGTATTTT,CASSTSTDTQYF
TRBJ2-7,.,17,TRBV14,TGTGCCAGCAGCCCGCGAGCGGAAGGGACACCCTCGGGCGAGCAGTACTTC,CASSPRAEGTPSGEQYF
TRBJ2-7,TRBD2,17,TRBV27,TGTGCCAGCAGTTTCCTTAAGACTAGCGGCAGCTCCTACGAGCAGTACTTC,CASSFLKTSGSSYEQYF
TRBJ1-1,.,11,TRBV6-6,TGTGCCAGCACCCGGGGCACTGAAGCTTTCTTT,CASTRGTEAFF
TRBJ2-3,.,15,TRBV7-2,TGTGCCAGCAGCCCCATCGGGGGGCTAACAGATACGCAGTATTTT,CASSPIGGLTDTQYF
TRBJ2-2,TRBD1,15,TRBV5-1,TGCGCCAGCAGCCCGAGGGGGCCTAACACCGGGGAGCTGTTTTTT,CASSPRGPNTGELFF
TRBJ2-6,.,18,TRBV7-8,TGTGCCAGCAGCCCTGGGACAACTACCTTCTCTGGGGCCAACGTCCTGACTTTC,CASSPGTTTFSGANVLTF
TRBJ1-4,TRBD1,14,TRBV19,TGTGCCAGTAGTGTCGGACAGGGATCGGAAAAACTGTTTTTT,CASSVGQGSEKLFF